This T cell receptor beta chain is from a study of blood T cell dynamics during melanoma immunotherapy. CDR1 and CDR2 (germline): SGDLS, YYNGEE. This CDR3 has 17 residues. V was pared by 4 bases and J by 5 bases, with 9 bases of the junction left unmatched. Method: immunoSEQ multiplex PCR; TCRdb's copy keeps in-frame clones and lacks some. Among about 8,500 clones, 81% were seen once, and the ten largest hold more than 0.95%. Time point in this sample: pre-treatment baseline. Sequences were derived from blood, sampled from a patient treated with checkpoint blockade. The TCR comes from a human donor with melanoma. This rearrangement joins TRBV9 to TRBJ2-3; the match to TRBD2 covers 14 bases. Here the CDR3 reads CASSPPGLAGVGDTQYF. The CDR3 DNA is TGTGCCAGCAGCCCGCCGGGACTAGCGGGAGTGGGAGATACGCAGTATTTT.